The 24 T cell receptor beta chains below come from one sample, sequenced in a study of blood T cell repertoires in COVID-19. The table came from immunoSEQ multiplex PCR; TCRdb's copy has only in-frame clones and leaves some out. The profile covers some 200,000 clones, with under 90% appearing a single time and more than 9% taken by the ten largest. The specimen was peripheral blood. These receptors came from a woman older than 75 with COVID-19, enrolled during active disease.

The V gene is TRBV19, the J gene TRBJ2-7, with TRBD2 matching 7 bases. The CDR3 spans 14 residues. Germline V gives CDR1 LNHDA, CDR2 SQIVND (reference sequence). Trimming removed 3 bases from V and 3 bases from J; junction bases left unmatched: 5. Here the CDR3 DNA reads TGTGCCAGTAGTATGACCGGGGACTACTACGAGCAGTACTTC. This sequence encodes CASSMTGDYYEQYF. Using reference TRBV19 and TRBJ2-7 for the parts outside the CDR3, the full variable domain is DGGITQSPKYLFRKEGQNVTLSCEQNLNHDAMYWYRQDPGQGLRLIYYSQIVNDFQKGDIAEGYSVSREKKESFPLTVTSAQKNPTAFYLCASSMTGDYYEQYFGPGTRLTVT.

This clone was detected once. The chain employs TRBV3-1 (or the pseudogene TRBV3-2) and TRBJ1-1; D might be TRBD1 (6 bases). Germline values: CDR1 LGHDT, CDR2 YNNKEL (reference sequence). The CDR3 contains 14 residues. The V and J ends lost 1 base and 1 base respectively, with 7 bases between them. This chain's CDR3 is CASSQGTANTEAFF. CDR3 sequence (DNA): TGTGCCAGCAGCCAAGGGACAGCGAACACTGAAGCTTTCTTT.

DNA of the CDR3: TGCAGCGCCCGGACAGGGAGGAACACTGAAGCTTTCTTT. This codes for CSARTGRNTEAFF. The chain links TRBV29-1 to TRBJ1-1, with 8 bases matching TRBD1. Trimming at V came to 7 bases and at J to 1 base, leaving 5 bases not matched to a gene. Germline loops: CDR1 SQVTM, CDR2 ANQGSEA. The CDR3 totals 13 residues.

The rearrangement links TRBV19 to TRBJ1-5; unclear D gene. Germline V gene sequence: CDR1 LNHDA, CDR2 SQIVND (reference sequence). Trimming removed 5 bases from V and 0 bases from J, with 8 bases in between. The CDR3 consists of 14 residues. This CDR3 is CASSLSHSNQPQHF. The CDR3, as DNA: TGTGCCAGTAGTCTGAGTCATAGCAATCAGCCCCAGCATTTT.

This clone was observed a single time. The chain links TRBV7-3 to TRBJ2-1, with 9 bases that match TRBD1. The CDR3 is 16 residues long. Per germline, CDR1 SGHTA and CDR2 FQGTGA. The V segment lost 5 bases and the J segment 6 bases; nucleotides outside the gene matches: 11. The chain's CDR3 is CASSLGLRQGVNEQFF. DNA of the CDR3: TGTGCCAGCAGCCTCGGCCTTAGACAGGGGGTCAATGAGCAGTTCTTC.

This clone showed up just a few times. V gene TRBV6-5 combines with J gene TRBJ1-1, with 8 nucleotides matching TRBD1. Trimming cost V 7 bases and J 4 bases; bases outside gene matches: 8. CDR3 size: 14 residues. CDR1 is MNHEY, CDR2 SVGAGI, per germline. The CDR3 DNA follows: TGTGCCAGCAAGACGGACAGGGCCACCACTGAAGCTTTCTTT. The encoded protein is CASKTDRATTEAFF.

CDR3 residues: CATSRTGTSRTGELFF. DNA of the CDR3: TGTGCCACCAGCAGAACCGGGACTAGCCGCACCGGGGAGCTGTTTTTT. The rearrangement links TRBV15 to TRBJ2-2; 9 nucleotides match TRBD2. Germline assignment: CDR1 LNHNV and CDR2 YYDKDF (reference sequence). The length of the CDR3 is 16 residues. V was pared by 2 bases and J by 4 bases, with 5 bases of the junction left unmatched.

This clone was detected a few times. The J gene is TRBJ2-1, the V gene TRBV10-3; 10 nucleotides match TRBD1. Trimming cost V 0 bases and J 10 bases; bases outside gene matches: 6. The CDR3 has 15 amino acids. Germline assignment: CDR1 ENHRY and CDR2 SYGVKD. CDR3 region: CAISESGTGVLEQFF. CDR3 DNA: TGTGCCATCAGTGAGTCAGGGACAGGGGTATTGGAGCAGTTCTTC.

The rearrangement joins TRBV6-5 to TRBJ2-7; weak D call: TRBD1 (6 bases). The CDR3 runs to 14 residues. Trimming shortened V by 7 bases and J by 3 bases, and 16 bases separated the two germline ends. The germline CDR1 and CDR2 sequences are MNHEY and SVGAGI. The CDR3 sequence is CASNPQGPDYEQYV. The DNA for the CDR3 is TGTGCCAGCAATCCACAGGGACCGGACTACGAGCAGTACGTC.

This chain joins TRBV10-3 and TRBJ1-2; TRBD1 is a possible D gene (6 bases). The CDR3 has 12 amino acids. Germline values: CDR1 ENHRY, CDR2 SYGVKD. Trimming shortened V by 11 bases and J by 4 bases, and 14 bases separated the two germline ends. The chain's CDR3 is CAAADSSYGYTF. Here the CDR3 DNA reads TGTGCCGCTGCGGACAGTAGCTATGGCTACACCTTC.

J is TRBJ2-5 and V is TRBV20-1, with 8 nucleotides matching TRBD2. The CDR3 is 14 residues long. Germline assignment: CDR1 DFQATT and CDR2 SNEGSKA (reference sequence). With 3 bases clipped from V and 5 bases from J, the junction kept 8 bases outside the gene matches. CDR3 DNA: TGCAGTGCTAGTTTCCGCGGGGGGTGGGAGACCCAGTACTTC. The encoded protein is CSASFRGGWETQYF.

The V and J genes are TRBV7-8 and TRBJ2-5, with TRBD2 matching over 8 bases. The CDR3 spans 14 residues. With 1 base clipped from V and 5 bases from J, the junction kept 3 bases outside the gene matches. Germline V gene lookup returns CDR1 SGHVS and CDR2 FQNEAQ. The CDR3 reads CASSLGVAGETQYF. The CDR3 DNA reads as TGTGCCAGCAGCTTAGGGGTAGCGGGGGAGACCCAGTACTTC.

The chain couples TRBV9 to TRBJ2-5; D is ambiguous. The CDR3 has 15 amino acids. The ends were cut back, 4 bases at V and 4 bases at J, with 17 bases in the middle. Germline V gene sequence: CDR1 SGDLS, CDR2 YYNGEE. The CDR3, as DNA: TGTGCCAGCAGCTCCCACTATACCCGCGGAGAGACCCAGTACTTC. Translation: CASSSHYTRGETQYF.

V gene TRBV5-1 combines with J gene TRBJ1-1; the match to TRBD1 covers 9 bases. V was pared by 4 bases and J by 3 bases, with 7 bases of the junction left unmatched. The CDR3 consists of 15 residues. Germline-derived CDR1 and CDR2 are SGHRS and YFSETQ. CDR3 DNA sequence: TGCGCCAGCAGCCATCCCACAGGGGGCCACACTGAAGCTTTCTTT. It is translated as CASSHPTGGHTEAFF.

This chain joins TRBV9 and TRBJ2-7; tentative D call: TRBD2 (6 bases). Germline V lookup: CDR1 SGDLS, CDR2 YYNGEE. V lost 4 bases, J lost 4 bases, and 15 bases lay in between. This CDR3 has 14 amino acids. The CDR3 region has the DNA TGTGCCAGCAGCTCCTCTACGGCGGGATACGAGCAGTACTTC. Protein sequence: CASSSSTAGYEQYF.

The V call is TRBV28, the J call TRBJ1-2; 7 nucleotides line up with TRBD1. The CDR3 has 15 residues. V shed 7 bases, J shed 4 bases, and the junction held 12 bases outside the gene matches. Germline V gene sequence: CDR1 MDHEN, CDR2 SYDVKM. CDR3 in amino acids: CASIPPKGAVYGYTF. DNA for the CDR3: TGTGCCAGCATCCCCCCCAAGGGGGCGGTCTATGGCTACACCTTC.

V usage is TRBV5-1 and J usage is TRBJ1-4; 7 bases map to TRBD1. Germline CDR1 SGHRS, CDR2 YFSETQ. This CDR3 contains 12 residues. The trim removed 6 bases at V and 7 bases at J, leaving 3 bases unmatched. The CDR3 nucleotides read TGCGCCAGCAAACAGGGGTCTGAAAAACTGTTTTTT. Translated: CASKQGSEKLFF.

The chain joins TRBV6-1 to TRBJ2-3, with D perhaps matching TRBD1 (5 bases). Germline V gene sequence: CDR1 MNHNS, CDR2 SASEGT. The CDR3 loop spans 15 amino acids. V was cut by 3 bases and J by 0 bases, with 10 bases left in between. The CDR3 DNA follows: TGTGCCAGCAGTGACAGGACATCTAGCACAGATACGCAGTATTTT. As protein: CASSDRTSSTDTQYF.

The V gene is TRBV6-5, the J gene TRBJ1-6; TRBD1 agrees at 9 bases. The junction had 3 bases not matched to a gene; V was cut back by 7 bases and J by 5 bases. Germline CDR1 MNHEY, CDR2 SVGAGI. CDR3 length: 14 residues. The CDR3 coding sequence is TGTGCCAGCAAAGGACAGGGGAATAATTCACCCCTCCACTTT. The encoded protein is CASKGQGNNSPLHF.

The rearrangement uses TRBV5-1 and TRBJ2-2, with TRBD1 matching over 8 bases. Germline assignment: CDR1 SGHRS and CDR2 YFSETQ. Germline trimming cut 4 bases from V and 3 bases from J; bases unmatched to any gene: 5. CDR3 length: 15 residues. DNA of the CDR3: TGCGCCAGCAGCGCGCAGGGGGCGCACACCGGGGAGCTGTTTTTT. Encoded protein: CASSAQGAHTGELFF.

The chain recombines TRBV6-1 with TRBJ1-5; TRBD1 is a possible D gene (5 bases). This CDR3 is built from 13 residues. The ends were cut back, 3 bases at V and 8 bases at J, with 11 bases in the middle. Germline CDR1 and CDR2: MNHNS and SASEGT. The chain's CDR3 is CASSEEGREPQHF. CDR3 nucleotide sequence: TGTGCCAGCAGTGAGGAGGGGAGGGAGCCCCAGCATTTT.

The chain uses TRBV5-1 and TRBJ2-5; 7 positions match TRBD2. Germline CDR1 reads SGHRS; CDR2 reads YFSETQ. V was clipped by 4 bases and J by 9 bases; unmatched bases: 15. The CDR3 loop spans 15 amino acids. In DNA form, the CDR3 reads TGCGCCAGCAGCATCGGGACCCCCGCGAGCGGGGCCCAGTACTTC. Protein sequence: CASSIGTPASGAQYF.

The genes are TRBV10-3 and TRBJ2-3; 7 positions match TRBD2. The CDR3 has 16 residues. Germline V gives CDR1 ENHRY, CDR2 SYGVKD. V lost 6 bases, J lost 5 bases, and 14 bases stayed unmatched. In nucleotides, the CDR3 is TGTGCCATCAGGGCGACGACGGCGGGGGTAAGAGATACGCAGTATTTT. Translation gives CAIRATTAGVRDTQYF.

The rearrangement links TRBV5-4 to TRBJ1-1, with TRBD1 matching 7 bases. The germline CDR1 and CDR2 sequences are SGHNT and YYREEE (reference sequence). Germline trimming cut 7 bases from V and 3 bases from J; bases unmatched to any gene: 9. The CDR3 runs to 14 residues. CDR3 protein: CASGIQGDDTEAFF. CDR3 DNA sequence: TGTGCCAGCGGGATTCAGGGGGATGACACTGAAGCTTTCTTT.